A single sample gave rise to the 25 T cell receptor beta chains below, sequenced in a study of T cells in women clearing cervical HPV infection. Repertoires were generated with immunoSEQ multiplex PCR, while TCRdb's copy carries only in-frame clones and drops some. Its table lists approximately 18,000 clones. Sequencing was carried out using blood buffy coat. The receptors derive from a woman between 18 and 70 years old with a cervical HPV16 infection that either progressed to CIN3+ or cleared (not recorded which).

Worth noting for this clone: The CDR3 end falls 3 residues outside the read, so it is completed with the germline J gene. The chain recombines TRBV6-4 with TRBJ2-7; 7 nucleotides align to TRBD2. This CDR3 region has 17 residues. Per germline, CDR1 MRHNA and CDR2 SNTAGT. V lost 1 base to trimming and J lost 3 bases; unmatched junction nucleotides: 12. CDR3 DNA (partial): TGTGCCAGCAGTGACTACAGGACGACTAGCCTTTACTACGAG. This gives the protein CASSDYRTTSLYYE. The entire CDR3 protein is CASSDYRTTSLYYEQYF.

A remark on this clone: The read stops 3 residues short of the end of the CDR3; the missing end is completed from the germline J gene. This chain uses TRBV19 with TRBJ2-2, with 12 bases aligning to TRBD2. Germline CDR1 LNHDA, CDR2 SQIVND (reference sequence). This CDR3 is built from 16 residues. V shed 5 bases, J shed 4 bases, and the junction held 5 bases outside the gene matches. CDR3: CASSLLAGGSTGELFF. Partial CDR3 DNA: TGTGCCAGTAGTCTACTAGCGGGGGGCTCCACCGGGGAG.

To note about this clone: Read data end 3 residues before the CDR3 end; the end is taken from the germline J gene. V is TRBV30 and J is TRBJ1-5, with 8 bases that match TRBD1. The CDR3 length is 15 residues. Looked up from germline, CDR1 is GTSNPN and CDR2 is SVGIG (reference sequence). V lost 1 base and J lost 4; bases outside the gene matches: 6. The CDR3 here is CAWSGRQGRNQPQHF. Partial CDR3 DNA: TGTGCCTGGAGTGGGCGACAGGGGCGAAATCAGCCC.

The CDR3 loop reads CAWSVLGGVAGNTIYF. The CDR3 bases that were read are TGTGCCTGGAGTGTACTGGGGGGAGTCGCCGGAAACACC. The chain joins TRBV30 to TRBJ1-3; possible D gene TRBD1, 5 bases. The CDR3 is cut off 3 residues early in the read; its end comes from the germline J gene. Germline V gene data show CDR1 as GTSNPN and CDR2 as SVGIG (reference sequence). V shed 0 bases and J shed 4 bases, with 16 bases lying between them. CDR3 length equals 16 residues.

With respect to this clone: The sequence runs out 3 residues before the end of the CDR3; the remainder is reconstructed from the germline J gene. This chain links TRBV19 with TRBJ1-1; TRBD1 might be the D (5 bases). Per germline, CDR1 LNHDA and CDR2 SQIVND (reference sequence). The CDR3 runs to 14 residues. The V and J ends lost 7 bases and 2 bases respectively, with 14 bases between them. The CDR3 DNA, read in part, is TGTGCCAGTATTCCGACAGACATTAACACTGAA. Translated: CASIPTDINTE. The full CDR3 protein reads CASIPTDINTEAFF.

On this clone: The read finishes 3 residues shy of the CDR3 end, and the germline J gene is used to complete it. The rearrangement uses TRBV6-1 and TRBJ1-2; D may be TRBD1 (5 bases). The CDR3 runs 15 residues. The germline CDR1 and CDR2 sequences are MNHNS and SASEGT. Trimming took 3 bases from V and 3 from J, leaving 14 bases between them. CDR3 amino acids: CASSDILRGDYGYTF. Incomplete CDR3 DNA: TGTGCCAGCAGTGATATATTAAGGGGTGACTATGGC.

Of note for this clone: With the read ending 3 residues before the CDR3 end, the germline J gene is used to fill in that end. J is TRBJ2-5 and V is TRBV24-1, with 8 bases matching TRBD1. The germline V gene has CDR1 KGHDR and CDR2 SFDVKD. Germline trimming cut 4 bases from V and 4 bases from J; bases unmatched to any gene: 7. The CDR3 length is 15 residues. CDR3 sequence: CATSDLTGDIETQYF. The sequenced CDR3 bases are TGTGCCACCAGTGACCTGACAGGGGACATAGAGACC.

As concerns this clone: The CDR3 extends 3 residues past the end of the read, so its final part is completed from the germline J gene. The chain links TRBV2 to TRBJ2-3; 12 positions match TRBD2. Germline values: CDR1 SNHLY, CDR2 FYNNEI. The CDR3 has 15 residues. The CDR3: CASRTGLAGQETQYF. The DNA read from the CDR3 is TGTGCCAGCAGGACAGGACTAGCGGGGCAAGAGACG.

The CDR3 DNA, read in part, is TGTGCCAGTAGTCTCCCGACAGGGACTGGGGCCAACGTC. Translation: CASSLPTGTGANV. The CDR3 in full is CASSLPTGTGANVLTF. The chain joins TRBV19 to TRBJ2-6, with TRBD1 matching over 7 bases. The read falls 3 residues short of the CDR3 end, and the missing part is taken from the germline J gene. V trimming: 5 bases; J trimming: 2 bases; junction bases outside the gene matches: 6. The germline gives CDR1 LNHDA, CDR2 SQIVND (reference sequence). This CDR3 comprises 16 residues.

CDR3 sequence reads: CASQRGPNLDTQYF. Partial CDR3 DNA: TGTGCCTCACAGAGGGGCCCTAACTTAGATACG. V gene TRBV9 combines with J gene TRBJ2-3; D may match TRBD1 or TRBD2 (5 bases each). The read ends 3 residues before the CDR3 terminus; that terminus is restored from the germline J gene. From germline, CDR1 is SGDLS and CDR2 YYNGEE. The CDR3 is 14 amino acids. V was pared by 10 bases and J by 5 bases, with 20 bases between. The full variable domain, its missing parts supplied by reference TRBV9 and TRBJ2-3, is DSGVTQTPKHLITATGQRVTLRCSPRSGDLSVYWYQQSLDQGLQFLIQYYNGEERAKGNILERFSAQQFPDLHSELNLSSLELGDSALYFCASQRGPNLDTQYFGPGTRLTVL.

As for this clone: The CDR3 end falls 3 residues outside the read, so it is completed with the germline J gene. The chain employs TRBV7-2 and TRBJ1-2, with 9 bases fitting TRBD1. This CDR3 has 13 amino acids. The germline CDR1 and CDR2 sequences are SGHTA and FQGNSA. The sequenced part of the CDR3 DNA is TGTGCCAGCAGCTTACGGGACAGGGACGAC. Its translation: CASSLRDRDD. The full CDR3 protein reads CASSLRDRDDYTF.

Note on this clone: The read finishes 3 residues shy of the CDR3 end, and the germline J gene is used to complete it. J is TRBJ1-2 and V is TRBV18; D possibly corresponds to TRBD1 (5 bases). Looked up from germline, CDR1 is KGHSH and CDR2 is LQKENI. The CDR3 has 15 amino acids. The CDR3 sequence: CASSLERGIGYDYTF. The sequenced part of the CDR3 DNA is TGTGCCAGCTCCCTTGAGCGGGGGATCGGCTACGAC.

With respect to this clone: The read falls 3 residues short of the CDR3 end, and the missing part is taken from the germline J gene. This chain connects TRBV18 to TRBJ2-2; 11 bases are shared with TRBD2. After removal of 6 bases from V and 6 bases from J, the junction contained 6 bases not matched to a gene. The germline V gene has CDR1 KGHSH and CDR2 LQKENI. This CDR3 comprises 15 residues. The CDR3 sequence is CASSQGTSGAGELFF. The sequenced part of the CDR3 DNA is TGTGCCAGCTCCCAGGGGACTAGCGGCGCCGGGGAG.

In regard to this clone: The CDR3 extends 3 residues past the end of the read, so its final part is completed from the germline J gene. V is TRBV18 and J is TRBJ1-1; unclear D gene. The CDR3 runs to 16 residues. The V gene's germline CDR1 is KGHSH and CDR2 LQKENI. V lost 3 bases and J 1 base, leaving 15 bases between the germline ends. Partial CDR3 DNA: TGTGCCAGCTCACCCTTAGAGGGCAGGCGGAACACTGAA. Protein product: CASSPLEGRRNTE. The complete CDR3 reads CASSPLEGRRNTEAFF.

Regarding this clone: The CDR3 goes on 3 residues after the read ends, and that part is filled in from the germline J gene. The V gene is TRBV19, the J gene TRBJ2-7; the D gene is possibly TRBD1 (6 bases). The germline V gene has CDR1 LNHDA and CDR2 SQIVND (reference sequence). V lost 4 bases to trimming and J lost 3 bases, with 10 bases between them. The CDR3 runs 13 residues. Partial CDR3 DNA: TGTGCCAGTAGTACATCAGGGGTCTACGAG. Protein: CASSTSGVYE. The whole CDR3 protein reads CASSTSGVYEQYF.

CDR3 protein: CASSESRQFPRYEQYF. The CDR3 bases that were read are TGTGCCAGCAGTGAATCAAGACAGTTCCCCCGTTACGAG. The rearrangement links TRBV25-1 to TRBJ2-7; TRBD1 is a possible D gene (5 bases). The read falls 3 residues short of the CDR3 end, and the missing part is taken from the germline J gene. V was pared by 1 base and J by 4 bases, with 17 bases between. Germline V CDR1 and CDR2: MGHDK, SYGVNS. The CDR3 sequence is 16 residues long.

In the case of this clone: Read data end 3 residues before the CDR3 end; the end is taken from the germline J gene. This chain connects TRBV19 to TRBJ2-7; TRBD1 is a possible D gene (6 bases). Germline V gene data show CDR1 as LNHDA and CDR2 as SQIVND (reference sequence). This CDR3 comprises 15 residues. V was clipped by 4 bases and J by 2 bases, with 15 bases between them. The CDR3 DNA, read in part, is TGTGCCAGTAGTAAACCAGGGGATCCAACCTACGAG. Protein: CASSKPGDPTYE. The whole CDR3 sequence is CASSKPGDPTYEQYF.

A word on this clone: The read ends 3 residues early relative to the CDR3; the germline J gene fills the gap. The rearrangement uses TRBV18 and TRBJ2-5; TRBD2 agrees at 12 bases. The germline V gene encodes CDR1 KGHSH and CDR2 LQKENI. V gave up 2 bases and J gave up 4 bases; unmatched junction bases: 5. This CDR3 comprises 16 residues. Incomplete CDR3 DNA: TGTGCCAGCTCACCAGAACCGGGACTAGCGGGAGAGACC. Translating gives CASSPEPGLAGET. The full CDR3 reads CASSPEPGLAGETQYF.

Comments on this clone: Sequencing ends 3 residues short of the CDR3 end; the germline J gene provides the rest. The chain combines TRBV5-8 with TRBJ2-1; TRBD1 matches 11 bases. Germline values: CDR1 SGHTS, CDR2 YDEGEE. Germline trimming cut 3 bases from V and 8 bases from J; bases unmatched to any gene: 7. The CDR3 runs to 15 residues. CDR3 region: CASSSGQGARDEQFF. The part of the CDR3 DNA that was read is TGTGCCAGCAGCTCCGGACAGGGGGCGCGAGATGAG.

The CDR3 loop is CASNDTPPHRYTF. The sequenced part of the CDR3 DNA is TGTGCCAGCAATGATACACCTCCACACCGC. The chain combines TRBV7-9 with TRBJ1-2; D is ambiguous. The read terminates 3 residues ahead of where the CDR3 ends, so the germline J gene completes it. Germline-derived CDR1 and CDR2 are SEHNR and FQNEAQ (reference sequence). The CDR3 sequence is 13 residues long.

Regarding this clone: The missing CDR3 end, 3 residues past where the read stops, is filled in from the germline J gene. The rearrangement uses TRBV19 and TRBJ2-7; D possibly corresponds to TRBD1 (6 bases). This CDR3 contains 14 residues. Trimming took off 7 bases at V and 3 bases at J, with 16 bases between the two ends. In germline, CDR1 is LNHDA, CDR2 SQIVND (reference sequence). The CDR3 protein is CASTRDKNFYEQYF. The sequenced part of the CDR3 DNA is TGTGCCAGTACCCGGGACAAAAACTTCTACGAG. Variable domain in full (rest from reference TRBV19 and TRBJ2-7): DGGITQSPKYLFRKEGQNVTLSCEQNLNHDAMYWYRQDPGQGLRLIYYSQIVNDFQKGDIAEGYSVSREKKESFPLTVTSAQKNPTAFYLCASTRDKNFYEQYFGPGTRLTVT.

In the case of this clone: The read ends 3 residues before the CDR3 terminus; that terminus is restored from the germline J gene. The V and J genes are TRBV6-2 or TRBV6-3 and TRBJ1-2; 7 bases are shared with TRBD1. The V gene's germline CDR1 is MNHEY and CDR2 SVGEGT. The CDR3 has 16 residues. V gave up 0 bases and J gave up 6 bases; unmatched junction bases: 10. Incomplete CDR3 DNA: TGTGCCAGCAGTTACTCGATGCAGGGGGTGGAAGATGGC. Translating gives CASSYSMQGVEDG. From start to end, the CDR3 is CASSYSMQGVEDGYTF.

In the case of this clone: One junction end does not reproduce the germline sequence, and a read error may be involved. The CDR3 end is not reached by the read, which stops 3 residues before it; the germline J gene fills it in. The chain recombines TRBV4-2 with TRBJ2-7, with 12 positions matching TRBD2. The length of the CDR3 is 17 residues. CDR1 and CDR2 (germline): LGHNA, YNFKEQ. The sequenced part of the CDR3 DNA is TGCGCCAGCAGCCAAGAAACTAGCGGGGGGCCGTACTACGAG. Residues: CASSQETSGGPYYE. The entire CDR3 is CASSQETSGGPYYEQYF.

Comment on this clone: The DNA ends 3 residues before the CDR3 does, and the rest of the CDR3 is filled in from the germline J gene. This chain joins TRBV20-1 and TRBJ2-1, with TRBD2 as a possible D gene (5 bases). Trimming cost V 6 bases and J 7 bases, with 16 bases left between them. Per germline, CDR1 DFQATT and CDR2 SNEGSKA (reference sequence). The CDR3 consists of 13 residues. CDR3 protein: CSAVSPSTNEQFF. CDR3 DNA, as far as it was read: TGCAGTGCCGTCAGCCCTAGCACGAATGAG.

On this clone itself: The observed sequence ends 3 residues before the CDR3 terminus, with the missing tail filled in from the germline J gene. The genes are TRBV20-1 and TRBJ1-1; TRBD1 aligns across 7 bases. Germline values: CDR1 DFQATT, CDR2 SNEGSKA (reference sequence). The CDR3 is 11 amino acids. The CDR3 bases that were read are TGCAGTGCTCCACAGGGGAGGGGA. Translated: CSAPQGRG. The CDR3 reads in full as CSAPQGRGAFF.